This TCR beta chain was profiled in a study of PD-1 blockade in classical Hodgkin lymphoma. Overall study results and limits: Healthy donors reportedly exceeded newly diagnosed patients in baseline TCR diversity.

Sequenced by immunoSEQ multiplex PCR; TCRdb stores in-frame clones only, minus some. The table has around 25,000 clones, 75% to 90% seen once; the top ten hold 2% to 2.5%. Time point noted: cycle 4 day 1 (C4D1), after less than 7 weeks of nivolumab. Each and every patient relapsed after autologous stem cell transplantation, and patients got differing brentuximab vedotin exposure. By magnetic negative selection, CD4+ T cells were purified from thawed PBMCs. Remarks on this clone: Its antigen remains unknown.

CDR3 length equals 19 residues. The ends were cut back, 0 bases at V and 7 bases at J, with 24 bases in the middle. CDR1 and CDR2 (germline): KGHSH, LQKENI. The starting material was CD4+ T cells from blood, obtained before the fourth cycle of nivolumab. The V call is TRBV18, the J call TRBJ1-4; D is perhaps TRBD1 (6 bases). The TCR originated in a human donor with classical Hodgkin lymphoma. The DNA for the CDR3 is TGTGCCAGCTCACCACCGTTCACACAGGGAGGATCGGATACTGAAAAACTGTTTTTT. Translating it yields CASSPPFTQGGSDTEKLFF. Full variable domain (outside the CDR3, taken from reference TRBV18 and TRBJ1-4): NAGVMQNPRHLVRRRGQEARLRCSPMKGHSHVYWYRQLPEEGLKFMVYLQKENIIDESGMPKERFSAEFPKEGPSILRIQQVVRGDSAAYFCASSPPFTQGGSDTEKLFFGSGTQLSVL.